Presented here are 15 T cell receptor beta chains from one specimen sequenced in a study of blood T cell repertoires in COVID-19. Using immunoSEQ multiplex PCR, the repertoire was profiled, and TCRdb retains in-frame clones only, with some absent. This sample has 95,000 to 120,000 clones; around 86% occur once, and the top ten carry roughly 4.1%. Input material: peripheral blood. All receptors come from a woman in her 70s with acute or convalescent COVID-19.

CDR3: CASRQGPPNQPQHF. Here the CDR3 DNA reads TGTGCCAGCAGACAGGGGCCCCCAAATCAGCCCCAGCATTTT. The chain couples TRBV28 to TRBJ1-5; 7 bases fit TRBD1. CDR1 MDHEN and CDR2 SYDVKM come from the germline V gene. CDR3 length: 14 residues. J gave up 4 bases and V 6 bases, and 6 bases lay outside the gene matches.

This clone has only one observation. This sequence joins TRBV11-2 and TRBJ2-2; unclear D gene. This CDR3 contains 15 residues. CDR1 SGHAT and CDR2 FQNNGV come from the germline V gene. V was clipped by 1 base and J by 2 bases, with 8 bases between them. CDR3 sequence (DNA): TGTGCCAGCAGCTTAGGAACTGGTAACACCGGGGAGCTGTTTTTT. Encoded protein: CASSLGTGNTGELFF.

J is TRBJ2-5 and V is TRBV5-1, with a weak D call TRBD1 (5 bases). Germline loops: CDR1 SGHRS, CDR2 YFSETQ. V gave up 1 base and J gave up 4 bases, with 8 bases separating them. CDR3 length: 13 residues. The CDR3 DNA is TGCGCCAGCAGCTTGAACCAGGGAGAGACCCAGTACTTC. The encoded protein is CASSLNQGETQYF. Supplemented by reference TRBV5-1 and TRBJ2-5, the full variable domain reads KAGVTQTPRYLIKTRGQQVTLSCSPISGHRSVSWYQQTPGQGLQFLFEYFSETQRNKGNFPGRFSGRQFSNSRSEMNVSTLELGDSALYLCASSLNQGETQYFGPGTRLLVL.

The gene calls are TRBV7-2 and TRBJ1-5; 7 nucleotides agree with TRBD1. The ends lost 1 base at V and 9 bases at J; junction bases unmatched: 3. Germline CDR1 SGHTA, CDR2 FQGNSA. The CDR3 is made up of 13 amino acids. The CDR3 DNA is TGTGCCAGCAGCTTAGAAGGGGGCAGGCCCCAGCATTTT. It translates to CASSLEGGRPQHF.

The chain links TRBV5-4 to TRBJ1-6; 8 bases agree with TRBD1. The V segment lost 0 bases and the J segment 9 bases; nucleotides outside the gene matches: 8. This CDR3 spans 16 amino acids. The germline V gene encodes CDR1 SGHNT and CDR2 YYREEE (reference sequence). CDR3 nucleotides: TGTGCCAGCAGCTTGGCAGGGCAGGGGGCTGGTTCACCCCTCCACTTT. This translates into CASSLAGQGAGSPLHF.

J is TRBJ1-3 and V is TRBV5-1; D is unclear. Germline values: CDR1 SGHRS, CDR2 YFSETQ. The CDR3 loop spans 15 amino acids. The germline V and J ends were trimmed by 6 bases and 2 bases, with 15 bases remaining between them. CDR3 nucleotide sequence: TGCGCCAGCACTTGGACTCTGGGCCCTGGAAACACCATATATTTT. Its protein product is CASTWTLGPGNTIYF.

The chain is built from TRBV4-2 and TRBJ2-3; 11 bases fit TRBD2. Germline V gene lookup returns CDR1 LGHNA and CDR2 YNFKEQ. This CDR3 is built from 18 residues. V gave up 1 base and J gave up 0 bases; unmatched junction bases: 6. This chain's CDR3 is CASSQARLAGGSTDTQYF. The DNA for the CDR3 is TGTGCCAGCAGCCAAGCGAGGTTAGCGGGGGGGAGCACAGATACGCAGTATTTT.

The gene calls are TRBV7-3 and TRBJ2-1, with TRBD2 matching over 12 bases. V trimming: 4 bases; J trimming: 9 bases; junction bases outside the gene matches: 10. The germline gives CDR1 SGHTA, CDR2 FQGTGA. This CDR3 has 16 amino acids. CDR3 nucleotides: TGTGCCAGCAGCTCCCCCTCTAGCGGGAGGGTAGGTGAGCAGTTCTTC. Translated: CASSSPSSGRVGEQFF.

The chain uses TRBV5-1 and TRBJ2-1; no reliable D call. The CDR3 consists of 17 residues. V lost 4 bases to trimming and J lost 0 bases, with 17 bases between them. Germline V gives CDR1 SGHRS, CDR2 YFSETQ. The CDR3 spells CASSLGHGQVSYNEQFF. CDR3 in DNA: TGCGCCAGCAGCCTGGGTCATGGGCAGGTCTCCTACAATGAGCAGTTCTTC. The full variable domain, rest sourced from reference TRBV5-1 and TRBJ2-1, is KAGVTQTPRYLIKTRGQQVTLSCSPISGHRSVSWYQQTPGQGLQFLFEYFSETQRNKGNFPGRFSGRQFSNSRSEMNVSTLELGDSALYLCASSLGHGQVSYNEQFFGPGTRLTVL.

The chain combines TRBV3-1 (or the pseudogene TRBV3-2) with TRBJ2-3; D may be TRBD1 (5 bases). The germline V gene encodes CDR1 LGHDT and CDR2 YNNKEL (reference sequence). Trimming removed 4 bases at V and 3 bases at J, with 14 bases between. This CDR3 spans 15 amino acids. The CDR3 is CASSLGQTGTDTQYF. In DNA form, the CDR3 reads TGTGCCAGCAGCCTGGGGCAGACTGGTACAGATACGCAGTATTTT.

The chain couples TRBV19 to TRBJ2-2; 7 bases match TRBD1. This CDR3 comprises 15 residues. CDR1 and CDR2 from the germline V gene are LNHDA and SQIVND (reference sequence). With 7 bases clipped from V and 1 base from J, the junction kept 6 bases outside the gene matches. The CDR3 spells CASTATGWNTGELFF. CDR3 in DNA: TGTGCCAGTACCGCGACAGGGTGGAACACCGGGGAGCTGTTTTTT. The full variable domain, its missing parts supplied by reference TRBV19 and TRBJ2-2, is DGGITQSPKYLFRKEGQNVTLSCEQNLNHDAMYWYRQDPGQGLRLIYYSQIVNDFQKGDIAEGYSVSREKKESFPLTVTSAQKNPTAFYLCASTATGWNTGELFFGEGSRLTVL.

This clone was counted a few times. V usage is TRBV7-3 and J usage is TRBJ2-1, with TRBD2 matching 8 bases. The CDR3 spans 14 residues. Germline V gives CDR1 SGHTA, CDR2 FQGTGA. After removal of 3 bases from V and 10 bases from J, the junction contained 8 bases not matched to a gene. In DNA form, the CDR3 reads TGTGCCAGCAGCTTTGGAGCGGGAGTTAAGGAGCAGTTCTTC. Its translation: CASSFGAGVKEQFF.

The rearrangement links TRBV28 to TRBJ2-3, with 13 bases lining up with TRBD2. Germline V gene data show CDR1 as MDHEN and CDR2 as SYDVKM. The length of the CDR3 is 15 residues. V lost 5 bases, J lost 4 bases, and 3 bases stayed unmatched. CDR3 DNA sequence: TGTGCCAGCAGTGAGACTAGCGGGAGGTCAGATACGCAGTATTTT. Its protein is CASSETSGRSDTQYF.

The sample holds many counts of this clone. The chain uses TRBV19 and TRBJ1-5, with a tentative D call TRBD1 (5 bases). This CDR3 comprises 15 residues. V dropped 3 bases and J dropped 0 bases, with 9 bases sitting between them. Germline V gene lookup returns CDR1 LNHDA and CDR2 SQIVND (reference sequence). The CDR3 DNA sequence: TGTGCCAGTAGTATCGGGGGTTATAGCAATCAGCCCCAGCATTTT. It specifies CASSIGGYSNQPQHF.

This clone was seen a handful of times. The chain carries TRBV7-9 and TRBJ1-3, with TRBD1 matching 11 bases. The CDR3 contains 19 residues. Germline-derived CDR1 and CDR2 are SEHNR and FQNEAQ (reference sequence). V lost 5 bases, J lost 6 bases, and 18 bases stayed unmatched. CDR3 sequence reads: CASSHRDRGLGRVVNTIYF. CDR3 sequence (DNA): TGTGCCAGCAGCCACCGGGACAGGGGGTTAGGGAGGGTAGTAAACACCATATATTTT.